This T cell receptor (beta chain) emerged from a study of blood T cells in healthy people across ages. There are 12 residues in the CDR3. Germline CDR1 is SQVTM and CDR2 is ANQGSEA. Trimming pared 6 bases from V and 2 bases from J, leaving 10 bases between. Together with a sample-barcoded 5' primer, a J-beta primer mix was included in a second PCR lasting roughly 6 to 12 cycles. TCRdb fed the 5' RACE reads into MiXCR, producing one record per CDR3 protein. This table has roughly 800,000 distinct CDR3 sequences, 30% to 45% appearing once. A remark on this clonotype: Its antigen is still unknown.

General study results and limits: CMV status of donors was unknown, possibly confounding expanded clonotype changes.

Healthy Caucasians from Russia aged about 6 to 100 served as donors. The chain is built from TRBV29-1 and TRBJ1-2; possible D gene TRBD1, 5 bases. Sequenced sample: blood. This sequence originates from a man aged 18 to 35 in good health. Written as DNA, the CDR3 is TGCAGCGTCAGACGGGGCAACTATGGCTACACCTTC. Protein product: CSVRRGNYGYTF.